The clone carrying this TCR beta chain occurred once. The antigen is not known. Using immunoSEQ multiplex PCR, the repertoire was profiled, and TCRdb retains in-frame clones only, with some absent. The sample carries tens of thousands of clones, around 83% recorded once. This record comes from a study of T cells in localized non-small cell lung cancer. Trimming pared 2 bases from V and 2 bases from J, leaving 9 bases between. The V gene's germline CDR1 is MNHEY and CDR2 SMNVEV (reference sequence). The CDR3 is made up of 15 amino acids. Study-level points and caveats: The study found T cell clonality highest in uninvolved adjacent lung, above tumor. A denser population of T cells in blood accompanied longer overall survival.

J is TRBJ2-2 and V is TRBV27, with D unresolved. Sequenced here: peripheral blood, sampled before any cancer treatment. The receptor's source is a female donor older than 55 with stage II squamous cell lung carcinoma. The CDR3 is CASSLVAVNTGELFF. CDR3 bases: TGTGCCAGCAGTTTAGTGGCAGTTAACACCGGGGAGCTGTTTTTT.